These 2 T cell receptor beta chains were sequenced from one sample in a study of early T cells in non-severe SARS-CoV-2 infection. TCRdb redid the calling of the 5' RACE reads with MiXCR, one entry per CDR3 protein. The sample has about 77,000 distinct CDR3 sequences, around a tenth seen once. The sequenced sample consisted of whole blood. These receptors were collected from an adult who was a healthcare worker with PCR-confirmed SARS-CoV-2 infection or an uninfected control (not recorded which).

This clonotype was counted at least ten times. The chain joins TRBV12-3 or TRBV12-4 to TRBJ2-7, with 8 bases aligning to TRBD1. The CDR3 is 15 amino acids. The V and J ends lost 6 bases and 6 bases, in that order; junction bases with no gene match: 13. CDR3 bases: TGTGCCAGCAGCCAGGGACAGGCGGGCTTTGGCGAGCAGTACTTC. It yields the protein CASSQGQAGFGEQYF.

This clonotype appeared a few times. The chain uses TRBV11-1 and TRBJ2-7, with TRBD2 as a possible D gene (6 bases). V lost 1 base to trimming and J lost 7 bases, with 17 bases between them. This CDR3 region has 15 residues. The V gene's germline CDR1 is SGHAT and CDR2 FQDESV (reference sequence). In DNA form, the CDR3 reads TGTGCCAGCAGCTTAGGGCGGGGCCGCCTTTGGGAGCAGTACTTC. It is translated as CASSLGRGRLWEQYF.